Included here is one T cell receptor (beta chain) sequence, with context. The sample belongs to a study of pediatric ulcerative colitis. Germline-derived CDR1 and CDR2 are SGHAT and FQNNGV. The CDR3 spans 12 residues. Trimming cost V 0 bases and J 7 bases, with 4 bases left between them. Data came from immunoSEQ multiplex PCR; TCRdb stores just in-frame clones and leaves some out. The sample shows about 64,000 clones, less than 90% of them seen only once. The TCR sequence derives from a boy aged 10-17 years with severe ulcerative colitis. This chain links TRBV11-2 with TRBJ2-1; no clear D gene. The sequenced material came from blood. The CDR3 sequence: CASSLEVNEQFF. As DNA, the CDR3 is TGTGCCAGCAGCTTAGAGGTTAATGAGCAGTTCTTC. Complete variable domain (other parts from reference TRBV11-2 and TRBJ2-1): EAGVAQSPRYKIIEKRQSVAFWCNPISGHATLYWYQQILGQGPKLLIQFQNNGVVDDSQLPKDRFSAERLKGVDSTLKIQPAKLEDSAVYLCASSLEVNEQFFGPGTRLTVL.